A selection of T cell receptor beta chains follows, all from one sample in a study of metastatic and nonmetastatic thyroid tumors. With MiXCR, TCRdb reprocessed the PCR reads. Of around 16,000 clones detected, under 30% appear once; the ten largest clones hold roughly 14%. The sequenced sample was adjacent normal tissue. The receptors originated from a female donor with papillary thyroid cancer or a benign thyroid nodule (not recorded which). Some clones in this sample may be carry-over from other donors' samples. CDR3s include the opening cysteine and the closing phenylalanine or tryptophan.

V	J	CDR3
TRBV5-1	TRBJ2-1	CASSRGVASYNEQFF
TRBV20-1	TRBJ2-7	CSALSSYEQYF
TRBV20-1	TRBJ1-3	CSARDPRSGNTIYF
TRBV7-2	TRBJ2-7	CASSPDRGGEQYF
TRBV6-6	TRBJ1-2	CASSYDARQGSYGYTF
TRBV27	TRBJ1-5	CASSSFRDQPQHF
TRBV6-2/TRBV6-3	TRBJ2-7	CASSYGPEAEQYF
TRBV11-1	TRBJ2-1	CASSVGLSIGNEQFF
TRBV6-5	TRBJ2-3	CASSYRAGGGHTQYF
TRBV12-3/TRBV12-4	TRBJ1-5	CASSLGSRGKNQPQHF
TRBV9	TRBJ1-3	CASSVAGAGTSTIYF
TRBV9	TRBJ1-1	CASSGGSTEAFF
TRBV6-1	TRBJ1-5	CATSKGGQNYQPQHF
TRBV6-1	TRBJ1-3	CASSPQGAGGNTIYF
TRBV27	TRBJ1-2	CASSLSPGGYGYTF
TRBV10-1	TRBJ2-2	CASSVQGEGFGELFF
TRBV11-1	TRBJ2-2	CASSRTGAGELFF
TRBV30	TRBJ2-2	CAWNPLGSTGELFF
TRBV7-9	TRBJ1-2	CASSFGAAYGYTF
TRBV5-1	TRBJ2-2	CASEFEGAGELFF